The rows below give T cell receptor beta chains drawn from one sample of a study of cytomegalovirus exposure and HLA in healthy donors. Libraries were prepared by immunoSEQ multiplex PCR; TCRdb keeps only in-frame clonotypes and omits some of them. Altogether some 200,000 clones are present, about four fifths being singletons, with the ten largest covering 2% to 3%. Material: PBMCs. These receptors were obtained from a woman aged 45 to 65 in good health and CMV-seropositive. Both conserved end residues are part of each CDR3. A D gene is named only where the DNA matches it firmly. Some rows have no size entry. The others give once, few or many, or a class for an expanded clone.

abundance	j_gene	d_gene	v_gene	CDR3nt	CDR3aa
-	TRBJ1-2	-	TRBV15	TGTGCCACCAGCAGAGATCGGAGGGCTTCTGGCTATGGCTACACCTTC	CATSRDRRASGYGYTF
-	TRBJ1-4	TRBD1	TRBV5-8	TGTGCCAGCAGCTGGGGTCCAGGGGGTACCTCGGAAAAACTGTTTTTT	CASSWGPGGTSEKLFF
-	TRBJ1-2	TRBD1	TRBV30	TGTGCCTGGAGTCCAGGGGGGAACTATGGCTACACCTTC	CAWSPGGNYGYTF
-	TRBJ2-7	TRBD2	TRBV9	TGTGCCAGCAGCGTAGAGGCAGCGGGGGCCTACGAGCAGTACTTC	CASSVEAAGAYEQYF
-	TRBJ2-7	-	TRBV6-6	TGTGCCAGCAGTCCGATAGGAACAGGGTACTACGAGCAGTACTTC	CASSPIGTGYYEQYF
-	TRBJ2-7	TRBD1	TRBV2	TGTGCCAGCAGTGGGGACAGGGAGCAGTACTTC	CASSGDREQYF
few	TRBJ2-2	-	TRBV6-5	TGTGCCAGCAGTTACTCGGAGGGGGCAACCGGGGAGCTGTTTTTT	CASSYSEGATGELFF
-	TRBJ1-1	TRBD1	TRBV7-2	TGTGCCAGCAGCAACGGACAGGGGGCTCGGATCACTGAAGCTTTCTTT	CASSNGQGARITEAFF
-	TRBJ1-5	-	TRBV2	TGTGCCAGCAGTGAAAGGACACGGAATCAGCCCCAGCATTTT	CASSERTRNQPQHF
-	TRBJ2-7	-	TRBV7-7	TGTGCTAGCAGTCCCACGACAGGAAACTACGAGCAGTACTTC	CASSPTTGNYEQYF
-	TRBJ2-5	-	TRBV6-5	TGTGCCAGCAGCGGCCAGGCAGAGACCCAGTACTTC	CASSGQAETQYF
-	TRBJ2-7	-	TRBV30	TGTGCCGGGGGGACGGTTCATGGGACTTACGAGCAGTACTTC	CAGGTVHGTYEQYF
-	TRBJ1-4	TRBD1	TRBV7-2	TGTGCCAGCAGCTTAGTACTAGGGACAGCCGCAACTAATGAAAAACTGTTTTTT	CASSLVLGTAATNEKLFF
-	TRBJ2-3	TRBD1	TRBV29-1	TGCAGCGTTGCTCCCCAGGGGGCAATTGAGGATACGCAGTATTTT	CSVAPQGAIEDTQYF
-	TRBJ2-7	-	TRBV9	TGTGCCAGCAGCCCCTCTCACGGGACAACCTTGGGGGAGCAGTACTTC	CASSPSHGTTLGEQYF
-	TRBJ2-3	-	TRBV7-6	TGTGCCAGCAGCTTAGTAGGGTTCTTTGGGGGCTTATCAGATACGCAGTATTTT	CASSLVGFFGGLSDTQYF
-	TRBJ1-1	-	TRBV7-2	TGTGCCAGCAGCTTGAGGAGAGAGGGCACTGAAGCTTTCTTT	CASSLRREGTEAFF
-	TRBJ2-7	TRBD1	TRBV6-5	TGTGCCAGCAGTAGAACCGGGACAGGGGATATCGAGCAGTACTTC	CASSRTGTGDIEQYF
-	TRBJ1-2	TRBD1	TRBV5-1	TGCGCCAGCAGCTTAGAAGGACAGGTCTATGGCTACACCTTC	CASSLEGQVYGYTF
-	TRBJ1-6	-	TRBV11-2	TGTGCCAGCAGCTTAGAGTCCTGGACATTATATAATTCACCCCTCCACTTT	CASSLESWTLYNSPLHF
-	TRBJ1-2	TRBD1	TRBV4-1	TGCGCCAGCAGCCCCTCGACAGGGGGCGGTGGCTACACCTTC	CASSPSTGGGGYTF
-	TRBJ2-1	TRBD2	TRBV7-9	TGTTCCAGCAGCCGTCGCGGGGGGAGCTTTGACAATGAGCAGTTCTTC	CSSSRRGGSFDNEQFF
-	TRBJ2-1	-	TRBV7-2	TGTGCCAGCAGCTTCGTGGGAAAGCGGGCCTACAATGAGCAGTTCTTC	CASSFVGKRAYNEQFF